Below are 17 T cell receptor beta chains sequenced from a single sample in a study of blood T cell repertoires in COVID-19. Data came from immunoSEQ multiplex PCR; TCRdb stores just in-frame clones and leaves some out. The table has about 260,000 clones, 88% seen once. Sequenced sample: peripheral blood. The origin of the receptors is a human donor in a cohort sampled during active COVID-19.

The V and J genes are TRBV11-3 and TRBJ2-3; a possible D gene is TRBD2 (5 bases). CDR1 is SGHNT, CDR2 YENEEA, per germline. This CDR3 is 14 amino acids long. Trimming took off 4 bases at V and 1 base at J, with 9 bases between the two ends. The chain's CDR3 is CASSSRVGTDTQYF. The DNA for the CDR3 is TGTGCCAGCAGCTCGAGGGTTGGCACAGATACGCAGTATTTT.

V and J are TRBV6-5 and TRBJ1-3; 10 bases match TRBD1. Germline CDR1 MNHEY, CDR2 SVGAGI. The CDR3 contains 15 residues. With V trimmed by 5 bases and J by 2 bases, 3 bases remained unmatched. CDR3 sequence (DNA): TGTGCCAGCAGTCCCGGGACAGGGGCTGGAAACACCATATATTTT. Its protein product is CASSPGTGAGNTIYF.

Only a few counts were recorded for this clone. The V and J genes are TRBV7-9 and TRBJ1-2, with no clear D. Germline loops: CDR1 SEHNR, CDR2 FQNEAQ (reference sequence). There are 11 residues in the CDR3. V was trimmed by 5 bases and J by 4 bases, leaving 5 bases between them. CDR3 in DNA: TGTGCCAGCAGCCCCGGCTATGGCTACACCTTC. Amino acid sequence: CASSPGYGYTF. Using reference TRBV7-9 and TRBJ1-2 for the parts outside the CDR3, the full variable domain is DTGVSQNPRHKITKRGQNVTFRCDPISEHNRLYWYRQTLGQGPEFLTYFQNEAQLEKSRLLSDRFSAERPKGSFSTLEIQRTEQGDSAMYLCASSPGYGYTFGSGTRLTVV.

This clone was found a few times. This chain uses TRBV6-5 with TRBJ2-7; D may be TRBD2 (7 bases). The CDR3 extends over 15 amino acids. V dropped 2 bases and J dropped 0 bases, with 11 bases sitting between them. Per the germline V gene, CDR1 is MNHEY and CDR2 is SVGAGI. The CDR3 DNA is TGTGCCAGCAGTTACCGGGGGGCGAGCTCCTACGAGCAGTACTTC. This translates into CASSYRGASSYEQYF.

This sequence joins TRBV20-1 and TRBJ1-2; D gene unclear. Looked up from germline, CDR1 is DFQATT and CDR2 is SNEGSKA (reference sequence). The V gene lost 3 bases and the J gene lost 4 bases, with 21 bases spanning the gap. The CDR3 runs to 16 residues. Written as DNA, the CDR3 is TGCAGTGCTAGTCCCTTGACAAGCTCCGATGGCTATGGCTACACCTTC. Amino acids: CSASPLTSSDGYGYTF.

The J gene is TRBJ1-2, the V gene TRBV12-3 or TRBV12-4, with a tentative D call TRBD1 (6 bases). The CDR3 is 13 residues long. V lost 1 base to trimming and J lost 8 bases, with 11 bases between them. For the CDR3, the DNA is TGTGCCAGCAGTTTAGACAGGGTAGGGGGCTACACCTTC. Protein: CASSLDRVGGYTF.

The rearrangement joins TRBV7-9 to TRBJ1-6; no clear D gene. The germline gives CDR1 SEHNR, CDR2 FQNEAQ (reference sequence). Trimming stripped 6 bases from V and 10 bases from J, with 13 bases between. The CDR3 is made up of 13 amino acids. The CDR3 sequence: CASRGMGGSPLHF. The CDR3 DNA sequence: TGTGCCAGCAGAGGGATGGGCGGGTCACCCCTCCACTTT.

The CDR3 nucleotides are TGTGCCTGGCGAACAGGGGGTAATAATTCACCCCTCCACTTT. This encodes CAWRTGGNNSPLHF. The V call is TRBV30, the J call TRBJ1-6, with 8 bases identical to TRBD1. CDR1 is GTSNPN, CDR2 SVGIG, per germline (reference sequence). The CDR3 is 14 amino acids. Unmatched junction bases numbered 5, after V lost 5 bases and J lost 5 bases.

The V call is TRBV27, the J call TRBJ2-1; TRBD2 is a possible D gene (5 bases). Trimming removed 8 bases at V and 4 bases at J, with 18 bases between. CDR1 is MNHEY and CDR2 is SMNVEV in the germline V gene (reference sequence). The CDR3 totals 15 residues. CDR3 loop: CASLAPGLGYNEQFF. The CDR3 coding sequence is TGTGCCAGCCTCGCCCCTGGACTCGGATACAATGAGCAGTTCTTC.

This chain joins TRBV12-1 and TRBJ2-1; TRBD2, the table's D call, was not compared with the DNA. TRBV12-1 is classified as a pseudogene. The CDR3 covers 14 residues. The CDR3 reads CASSFRQIEGPQFF. CDR3 bases: TGTGCCAGCAGCTTTCGCCAGATCGAGGGTCCGCAGTTCTTC.

The chain links TRBV9 to TRBJ1-1; D is unclear. The germline V and J ends were trimmed by 3 bases and 2 bases, with 20 bases remaining between them. This CDR3 is 17 amino acids long. Germline lookup yields CDR1 SGDLS and CDR2 YYNGEE. The CDR3 DNA sequence: TGTGCCAGCAGCGCCCAGGAGGCCACGGCTAGAAACACTGAAGCTTTCTTT. This encodes CASSAQEATARNTEAFF.

The chain couples TRBV4-2 to TRBJ2-7; 10 nucleotides line up with TRBD1. The germline gives CDR1 LGHNA, CDR2 YNFKEQ. Germline trimming cut 3 bases from V and 1 base from J; bases unmatched to any gene: 3. This CDR3 has 15 residues. CDR3 nucleotide sequence: TGTGCCAGCAGCCAGGTGGGACAGGGGTCCTACGAGCAGTACTTC. Residues: CASSQVGQGSYEQYF.

The chain carries TRBV5-4 and TRBJ1-4; a possible D gene is TRBD1 (6 bases). CDR1 and CDR2 (germline): SGHNT, YYREEE (reference sequence). V was pared by 2 bases and J by 4 bases, with 6 bases between. The CDR3 spans 13 residues. CDR3 amino acids: CASSFRGNEKLFF. The DNA for the CDR3 is TGTGCCAGCAGCTTCAGGGGTAATGAAAAACTGTTTTTT.

The chain couples TRBV24-1 to TRBJ2-1; 7 nucleotides match TRBD2. The CDR3 totals 14 residues. From germline, CDR1 is KGHDR and CDR2 SFDVKD. V lost 9 bases and J lost 7; bases outside the gene matches: 11. The CDR3 nucleotides read TGTGCCACCCGCAATGGGAGGGGTACTAATGAGCAGTTCTTC. It encodes CATRNGRGTNEQFF.

The chain couples TRBV27 to TRBJ2-1, with 7 nucleotides matching TRBD2. V gave up 3 bases and J gave up 4 bases; unmatched junction bases: 12. Germline V gene data show CDR1 as MNHEY and CDR2 as SMNVEV (reference sequence). The CDR3 is 17 amino acids. The CDR3 DNA sequence: TGTGCCAGCAGTTTCCAGCCGGGGCCGCGGGGGTACAATGAGCAGTTCTTC. Translation gives CASSFQPGPRGYNEQFF.

The V and J genes are TRBV10-3 and TRBJ2-1; 10 bases fit TRBD2. Germline assignment: CDR1 ENHRY and CDR2 SYGVKD. The CDR3 has 14 amino acids. Losses at the gene ends were 10 bases for V and 7 bases for J; bases not matched to a gene: 10. The CDR3 nucleotides read TGTGCCACTTCAGTTGAGCGGGGGGGTAATGAGCAGTTCTTC. The encoded protein is CATSVERGGNEQFF.

Details on this clone: Other nucleotide sequences in the sample specify the same CDR3. This chain joins TRBV30 and TRBJ1-1; D perhaps matches TRBD1 (6 bases). CDR1 and CDR2 (germline): GTSNPN, SVGIG (reference sequence). Trimming removed 2 bases at V and 5 bases at J, with 12 bases between. The CDR3 contains 13 residues. CDR3 residues: CAWSLNRDTEAFF. CDR3 bases: TGTGCCTGGAGTTTAAACAGGGATACTGAAGCTTTCTTT.